The TCR beta chain described here comes from a study of CD8+CD57+ T cells in acquired aplastic anemia. On the study more broadly: Sorted CD4+ and CD8+ cells gave an average of 3.2 ug of DNA.

Trimming removed 7 bases at V and 4 bases at J, with 16 bases between. Germline loops: CDR1 MNHNS, CDR2 SASEGT. The CDR3 length is 14 residues. This clonotype was observed many times. The authors sequenced patients whose flow cytometry had shown CD8+CD57+ cell expansion. All participating patients were living with severe acquired aplastic anemia. Genomic DNA templated the TCR beta VDJ and CDR3 profiling. MiXCR was run by TCRdb on the reads, yielding one entry per CDR3 protein. The repertoire holds about 160,000 distinct CDR3 sequences, with around 48% as singletons. The J gene is TRBJ2-5, the V gene TRBV6-1, with D possibly being TRBD1 (6 bases). Sample: sorted CD4+, CD8+, or CD8+CD57+ T cells (not recorded which) from PBMCs. This receptor was obtained from a human donor with aplastic anemia. The CDR3 nucleotides read TGTGCCAGCAAGGTCCGGGCCAGGGGAGAGACCCAGTACTTC. As protein: CASKVRARGETQYF.